This TCR beta chain was recorded in a study of T-cell memory formation after mild COVID-19. A 5'RACE reaction primed in the constant segment made cDNA libraries of TCR alpha and TCR beta, and these carried sample barcodes and UMIs. TCRdb ran MiXCR on the 5' RACE reads and lists one entry per CDR3 protein. Among some 180,000 distinct CDR3 sequences, around a sixth were seen once, and the ten largest hold about 4%. The germline V gene encodes CDR1 SGHTA and CDR2 FQGNSA. This CDR3 has 14 amino acids. Trimming cost V 5 bases and J 0 bases, with 11 bases left between them. This clonotype has more than one count but fewer than ten. Its antigen is not known. Findings of the study overall: Clonal second-wave expansions that peaked on day 37 had unconfirmed SARS-CoV-2 specificity.

Material: PBMCs or a T cell subset sorted from them (not recorded which). The rearrangement uses TRBV7-2 and TRBJ2-7; D call uncertain. This clonotype was sampled from a man younger than 30 who had mild COVID-19 (a few samples of this study predate the infection). Cell type and time point are not known. The CDR3 DNA reads TGTGCCAGCAGCACGGACGGCTACTCCTACGAGCAGTACTTC. Protein: CASSTDGYSYEQYF.